This T cell receptor (beta chain) originates from a study of PD-L1 blockade in urothelial cancer (dated by TCRdb to about 2017). Regarding the research as a whole: All patients started therapy at some point between 2014 and 2016 and received atezolizumab 1,200 mg intravenously every 3 weeks. Blood samples gave a median of around 140,000 T cells and tens of thousands of unique TCRs, with a median clonality of around 0.074. Blood samples were analyzed at two time points: 3 weeks after treatment start (second dose) and 6 weeks after treatment start. About 85% of the roughly 29 patients were males with bladder-origin urothelial cancer, and 18 of 29 reported a prior smoking history. An ECOG performance status of 0 or 1 was recorded for the patients, and 0 to 3 prior chemotherapy regimens had been received by the patients. Around 30 patients had pretreatment blood TCR-seq, some 25 had at least one posttreatment blood collection, and some 25 had tumor TCR-seq. Progression-free survival longer than 6 months counted as durable clinical benefit, and TCR features were additionally tested against both progression-free and overall survival. Whole exome sequencing and RNA sequencing of pretreatment tumors were performed alongside TCR sequencing in the same patients. TCR sequencing covered pretreatment tumor samples and matched, serially collected peripheral blood taken before and after atezolizumab treatment. The study was an exploratory multi-omic analysis of somatic, immune and clinical correlates of response to PD-L1 blockade with atezolizumab in urothelial cancer. Durable clinical benefit was achieved by nine patients and was not achieved by 20 patients. On the study overall, not on this receptor specifically: Because the sample size was small (n = 29) and many of the analyses were exploratory, the results are meant to be hypothesis-generating. Improved progression-free and overall survival was found to be associated with pretreatment peripheral blood TCR clonality below the median. Among patients with durable benefit, tumor-associated TCR clones showed greater expansion in peripheral blood 3 weeks after treatment started (n ≈ 23, p = 0.022).

The germline V gene supplies CDR1 SGHTA and CDR2 FQGTGA. There are 15 amino acids in the CDR3, from cysteine to phenylalanine inclusive. The entry retains the CDR3 DNA only, 45 bases that are in frame from base 1. Trimming removed 5 bases from V and 1 base from J, leaving 13 bases between the germline ends. About this clone itself: Its antigen is currently not known. It has no much larger one-base neighbor in the sample; base qualities were not kept.

The cohort comprised approximately 30 patients with locally advanced or metastatic urothelial carcinoma treated at Memorial Sloan Kettering on a trial protocol. Peripheral blood mononuclear cells were collected pretreatment and during treatment, at between 1 and 8 total time points per patient. The Qiagen DNeasy Blood extraction kit was used to purify genomic DNA from total PBMCs and tumor samples. PBMCs were collected pretreatment and during treatment, and were isolated and stored as previously described. To estimate absolute template abundance from read counts, synthetic TCR analog templates were spiked into each PCR. The immunoSEQ assay was used to amplify TCRbeta CDR3 regions from genomic DNA with bias-controlled V and J gene primers. Sequencing of rearranged TCRbeta segments was done at approximately 20X coverage. Turning to the authors' computational methods: Clustering was used to correct sequencing errors, and CDR3s were annotated against IMGT so that V, D and J genes could be assigned. Only productive TCRbeta rearrangements were used in downstream analyses, excluding out-of-frame or stop-codon sequences. Clonality was computed as one minus Shannon entropy normalized by the log of the number of unique productive sequences. Fisher's exact test with Benjamini-Hochberg correction, at a threshold of adjusted p below 0.01, was used to find clones that differed between time points or between blood and tumor. This immuneACCESS table, as held by TCRdb, lists in-frame sequences with V and J called but not all clones. Of the missing ones, under half trace to an unresolved V gene in checked studies; the others have no known cause. Clonal size and the V and J genes are those of that table, whereas D and trimming came from the DNA. The sample table records about 88,000 clones; more than 85% of these occur just once. The ten largest clones add up to approximately 9% of the sample.

Sequenced here: PBMCs, sampled around atezolizumab (anti-PD-L1) treatment. Recombination connected TRBV7-3 to TRBJ2-3, and the D gene may be TRBD2, 6 bases matching. The receptor was isolated from a man between 60 and 70 years old with urothelial cancer. CDR3 region: CASSLRGFGTDTQYF. The sequenced DNA is TGTGCCAGCAGCCTACGGGGGTTTGGCACAGATACGCAGTATTTT.